This T cell receptor (beta chain) was profiled in a study of blood T cell repertoires in COVID-19. Looking at the study overall: COVID-19 samples collected from the United States, Italy and Spain covered acute and convalescent phases.

Seattle-derived patients entered the study during active infection and were followed longitudinally. Authors' methods: Amplification from reference gene primers served as the basis for estimated nucleated cell counts. Method: immunoSEQ multiplex PCR; TCRdb's copy keeps in-frame clones and lacks some. That table is the source of V, J and clone size, and D and trimming were worked out from the DNA. The sample includes under 250,000 clones, roughly three quarters of them seen just once. Trimming left V 11 bases short and J 9 bases short, with 17 bases between. CDR1 is MNHEY, CDR2 SVGAGI, per germline. The CDR3 totals 13 residues. Only a few counts were recorded for this clone.

The sample consisted of peripheral blood. The source is a middle-aged woman with COVID-19, enrolled during active disease. The chain couples TRBV6-5 to TRBJ1-6, with D perhaps TRBD1 (6 bases). For the CDR3, the DNA is TGTGCCGCTCAAAGGGGGGGCGGTTCACCCCTCCACTTT. Translated, it gives CAAQRGGGSPLHF.